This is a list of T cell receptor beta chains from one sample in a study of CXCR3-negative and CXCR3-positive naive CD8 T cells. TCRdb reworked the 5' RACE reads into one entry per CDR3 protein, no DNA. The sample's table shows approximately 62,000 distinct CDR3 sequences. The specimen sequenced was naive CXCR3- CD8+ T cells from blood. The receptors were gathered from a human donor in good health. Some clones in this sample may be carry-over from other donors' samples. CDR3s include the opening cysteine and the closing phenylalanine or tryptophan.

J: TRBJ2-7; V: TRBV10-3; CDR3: CAISIPRTGALYEQYF
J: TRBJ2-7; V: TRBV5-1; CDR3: CASSFGTSGGAYEQYF
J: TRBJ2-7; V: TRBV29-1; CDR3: CSVETESYEQYF
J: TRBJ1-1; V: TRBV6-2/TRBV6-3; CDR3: CASSLDDLTEAFF
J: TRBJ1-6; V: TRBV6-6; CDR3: CASSYLLGGNSPLHF
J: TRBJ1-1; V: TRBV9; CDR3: CASSVRENTEAFF
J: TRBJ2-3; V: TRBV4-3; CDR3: CASSQEWMTDTQYF
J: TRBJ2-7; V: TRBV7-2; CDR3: CASSPVLARSGDEQYF
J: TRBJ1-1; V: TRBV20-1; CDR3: CSARSATDGNTEAFF
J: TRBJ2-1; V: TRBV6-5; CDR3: CASNGAGGQNEQFF